The 26 T cell receptor beta chains below all came from one sample that was sequenced in a study of blood T cell repertoires in COVID-19. Repertoires were generated with immunoSEQ multiplex PCR, while TCRdb's copy carries only in-frame clones and drops some. The table lists around 250,000 clones, about 89% of them singletons. The sequenced material came from PBMCs or T cells enriched from blood (not recorded which). The receptor set was obtained from a human donor in a cohort exposed to, infected with or recovered from COVID-19 (not recorded which). The donor label of this sample is uncertain.

The CDR3 protein is CAISENDYQETQYF. In DNA form, the CDR3 reads TGTGCCATCAGTGAGAACGACTACCAAGAGACCCAGTACTTC. The V call is TRBV10-3, the J call TRBJ2-5; no clear D gene. This CDR3 spans 14 amino acids. Trimming took off 2 bases at V and 0 bases at J, with 7 bases between the two ends. Germline-derived CDR1 and CDR2 are ENHRY and SYGVKD.

The chain employs TRBV6-4 and TRBJ2-3; D may be TRBD2 (7 bases). The CDR3 sequence is 14 residues long. Germline V gene sequence: CDR1 MRHNA, CDR2 SNTAGT. V was shortened by 2 bases and J by 2 bases, with 8 bases between the two germline ends. CDR3 sequence: CASSDGGATDTQYF. The CDR3 nucleotides are TGTGCCAGCAGTGACGGGGGGGCCACAGATACGCAGTATTTT.

The chain has TRBV11-3 and TRBJ2-7, with 8 bases that match TRBD1. The CDR3 covers 15 residues. Germline values: CDR1 SGHNT, CDR2 YENEEA. The trim removed 1 base at V and 0 bases at J, leaving 2 bases unmatched. CDR3 nucleotides: TGTGCCAGCAGCTTAGGGACAGGGAACTCCTACGAGCAGTACTTC. As protein: CASSLGTGNSYEQYF.

The chain uses TRBV20-1 and TRBJ2-3; 13 nucleotides line up with TRBD2. This CDR3 spans 16 amino acids. The germline V gene encodes CDR1 DFQATT and CDR2 SNEGSKA (reference sequence). V shed 3 bases, J shed 4 bases, and the junction held 7 bases outside the gene matches. The DNA for the CDR3 is TGCAGTGCTAGTGGAGGAACTAGCGGGGGGGCAGATACGCAGTATTTT. Its translation is CSASGGTSGGADTQYF.

J is TRBJ2-7 and V is TRBV5-4, with 8 bases that match TRBD2. The CDR3 length is 15 residues. The V gene end was trimmed by 3 bases and the J gene end by 3 bases; junction bases not matched to a gene: 8. Looked up from germline, CDR1 is SGHNT and CDR2 is YYREEE (reference sequence). CDR3 in DNA: TGTGCCAGCAGCTGGGGGCGGGGGGAAATCTACGAGCAGTACTTC. Protein product: CASSWGRGEIYEQYF.

Remarks on this clone: This specimen includes other DNA sequences encoding the same CDR3. The J gene is TRBJ1-2, the V gene TRBV6-5; the match to TRBD1 covers 8 bases. CDR1 is MNHEY and CDR2 is SVGAGI in the germline V gene. CDR3 length equals 12 residues. V dropped 5 bases and J dropped 5; count of bases not matched to a gene: 1. The CDR3 nucleotides are TGTGCCAGCAGTAACAGGGGGTATGGCTACACCTTC. Its translation: CASSNRGYGYTF.

The sample holds one count of this clone. V and J are TRBV19 and TRBJ1-4; 7 bases agree with TRBD1. Germline CDR1 and CDR2: LNHDA and SQIVND (reference sequence). Unmatched junction bases numbered 4, after V lost 7 bases and J lost 5 bases. The CDR3 loop spans 13 amino acids. The DNA of the CDR3 is TGTGCCAGTACCACAGGGGCAAATGAAAAACTGTTTTTT. Its protein product is CASTTGANEKLFF.

The chain combines TRBV19 with TRBJ1-2, with D possibly being TRBD1 (6 bases). Trimming cost V 6 bases and J 4 bases, with 15 bases left between them. In germline, CDR1 is LNHDA, CDR2 SQIVND (reference sequence). CDR3 length equals 14 residues. The CDR3 sequence is CASSHTGILYGYTF. The CDR3 DNA reads TGTGCCAGTAGCCACACAGGGATTCTCTATGGCTACACCTTC.

This chain connects TRBV7-9 to TRBJ1-1, with D tentatively TRBD1 (6 bases). V was clipped by 5 bases and J by 3 bases, with 16 bases between them. Germline assignment: CDR1 SEHNR and CDR2 FQNEAQ (reference sequence). The CDR3 loop spans 15 amino acids. CDR3 amino acids: CASSEFRGKDTEAFF. The CDR3 DNA reads as TGTGCCAGCAGCGAGTTCAGGGGAAAGGACACTGAAGCTTTCTTT.

This clone was observed a few times. The chain couples TRBV21-1 to TRBJ2-3; the table's D call TRBD1 went unverified against the DNA. TRBV21-1 represents a pseudogene. This CDR3 has 14 residues. CDR3 region: CASSKGDRGYSQYF. The CDR3 DNA follows: TGTGCCAGCAGCAAAGGAGACAGGGGTTACTCGCAGTATTTT.

This chain links TRBV7-2 with TRBJ2-7; 8 nucleotides match TRBD1. The V and J ends lost 5 bases and 2 bases, in that order; junction bases with no gene match: 5. The germline gives CDR1 SGHTA, CDR2 FQGNSA. The CDR3 spans 14 residues. The CDR3 is CASSRTGMTYEQYF. As DNA, the CDR3 is TGTGCCAGCAGCCGGACAGGGATGACCTACGAGCAGTACTTC.

This rearrangement joins TRBV6-5 to TRBJ2-2; 12 nucleotides align to TRBD2. The CDR3 has 15 residues. The V gene's germline CDR1 is MNHEY and CDR2 SVGAGI. Trimming cost V 6 bases and J 10 bases; bases outside gene matches: 9. The CDR3 DNA sequence: TGTGCCAGCAGCCGTCTAGCGGGGGGGCTCTCGGAGCTGTTTTTT. It specifies CASSRLAGGLSELFF.

The rearrangement links TRBV29-1 to TRBJ2-7, with TRBD2 as a possible D gene (5 bases). The CDR3 totals 11 residues. Per the germline V gene, CDR1 is SQVTM and CDR2 is ANQGSEA. With 5 bases removed from V and 10 bases from J, the gap between germline ends came to 15 bases. The DNA for the CDR3 is TGCAGCGTTCCAGGAGGTGGCTCACAGTACTTC. Translating gives CSVPGGGSQYF.

This clone was observed once. The V and J genes are TRBV27 and TRBJ2-7, with 7 bases aligning to TRBD2. Germline assignment: CDR1 MNHEY and CDR2 SMNVEV (reference sequence). J gave up 9 bases and V 6 bases, and 5 bases lay outside the gene matches. The CDR3 is 11 residues long. This chain's CDR3 is CASRSGGSQYF. Written as DNA, the CDR3 is TGTGCCAGCAGATCCGGGGGGTCGCAGTACTTC.

The rearrangement links TRBV27 to TRBJ1-2; 9 nucleotides align to TRBD1. After removal of 5 bases from V and 2 bases from J, the junction contained 3 bases not matched to a gene. Germline CDR1 MNHEY, CDR2 SMNVEV (reference sequence). The CDR3 has 14 amino acids. In nucleotides, the CDR3 is TGTGCCAGCAGTATAGACAGGGGGAACTATGGCTACACCTTC. This sequence encodes CASSIDRGNYGYTF.

CDR3 nucleotides: TGTGCCAGCAGCGGAACGGACAGGAGGGCTTTCTTT. Amino acid sequence: CASSGTDRRAFF. The chain has TRBV7-3 and TRBJ1-1; TRBD1 matches at 7 bases. Trimming took 5 bases from V and 11 from J; bases not matched to a gene: 8. This CDR3 contains 12 residues. Germline lookup yields CDR1 SGHTA and CDR2 FQGTGA.

V gene TRBV10-3 combines with J gene TRBJ1-1; no firm D call. The germline V gene encodes CDR1 ENHRY and CDR2 SYGVKD. The CDR3 contains 15 residues. The germline V and J ends were trimmed by 0 bases and 7 bases, with 15 bases remaining between them. The CDR3 region is CAISESTSRRVEAFF. CDR3 sequence (DNA): TGTGCCATCAGTGAGTCGACTAGCCGAAGGGTTGAAGCTTTCTTT.

This clone was detected only once. The V call is TRBV30, the J call TRBJ1-5; 7 nucleotides line up with TRBD1. V dropped 2 bases and J dropped 5; count of bases not matched to a gene: 3. Germline V gene sequence: CDR1 GTSNPN, CDR2 SVGIG (reference sequence). The CDR3 spans 13 residues. As DNA, the CDR3 is TGTGCCTGGAGTACAGGGGTCCATCAGCCCCAGCATTTT. Translation: CAWSTGVHQPQHF.

V is TRBV7-2 and J is TRBJ2-1; TRBD2 matches 8 bases. The CDR3 has 15 residues. The V segment lost 1 base and the J segment 6 bases; nucleotides outside the gene matches: 5. Germline CDR1 reads SGHTA; CDR2 reads FQGNSA. DNA of the CDR3: TGTGCCAGCAGCTTAGTTGGGACTAGTGTCAATGAGCAGTTCTTC. This codes for CASSLVGTSVNEQFF.

This chain uses TRBV21-1 with TRBJ2-3; TRBD1 is taken as the D call from the table, unchecked against the DNA. TRBV21-1 represents a pseudogene. This CDR3 has 16 residues. The CDR3 is CASSKDSKGGSDTQYF. The CDR3 DNA reads TGTGCCAGCAGCAAAGATTCCAAAGGGGGTTCTGATACGCAGTATTTT.

A few counts support this clone. This chain joins TRBV19 and TRBJ1-1; 9 nucleotides match TRBD1. The CDR3 loop spans 14 amino acids. Germline values: CDR1 LNHDA, CDR2 SQIVND (reference sequence). J gave up 4 bases and V 5 bases, and 5 bases lay outside the gene matches. The CDR3 loop reads CASSARQGVTEAFF. CDR3 bases: TGTGCCAGTAGTGCACGACAGGGGGTCACTGAAGCTTTCTTT.

The chain carries TRBV14 and TRBJ2-1; D is unresolved. Germline V gene data show CDR1 as SGHDN and CDR2 as FVKESK. This CDR3 has 15 residues. Trimming took off 1 base at V and 5 bases at J, with 12 bases between the two ends. The CDR3 DNA follows: TGTGCCAGCAGCCAAGTGACGCAGGCCCACAATGAGCAGTTCTTC. It translates to CASSQVTQAHNEQFF.

The chain links TRBV6-5 to TRBJ1-1, with D tentatively TRBD1 (6 bases). Germline V gene lookup returns CDR1 MNHEY and CDR2 SVGAGI. This CDR3 comprises 15 residues. The ends were cut back, 2 bases at V and 2 bases at J, with 12 bases in the middle. The chain's CDR3 is CASSYGDTLNTEAFF. In DNA, the CDR3 is TGTGCCAGCAGTTACGGGGACACTCTTAACACTGAAGCTTTCTTT.

The chain employs TRBV5-1 and TRBJ2-3; D may be TRBD2 (6 bases). Germline V gene lookup returns CDR1 SGHRS and CDR2 YFSETQ. Trimming pared 4 bases from V and 4 bases from J, leaving 16 bases between. This CDR3 spans 15 amino acids. The CDR3, as DNA: TGCGCCAGCAGCCCGCCCTCTAGCGAAGCAGATACGCAGTATTTT. Translated, it gives CASSPPSSEADTQYF.

The chain has TRBV7-2 and TRBJ1-2; D not certain. From germline, CDR1 is SGHTA and CDR2 FQGNSA. The germline V and J ends were trimmed by 1 base and 6 bases, with 6 bases remaining between them. CDR3 length equals 12 residues. CDR3 sequence reads: CASSLGRDGYTF. The CDR3, as DNA: TGTGCCAGCAGCTTAGGGCGGGATGGCTACACCTTC.

This rearrangement joins TRBV3-1 (or the pseudogene TRBV3-2) to TRBJ1-2, with TRBD1 matching over 7 bases. The CDR3 is 17 residues long. V was pared by 4 bases and J by 5 bases, with 16 bases of the junction left unmatched. CDR1 and CDR2 (germline): LGHDT, YNNKEL (reference sequence). Written as DNA, the CDR3 is TGTGCCAGCAGCCCCCGGGACAGCCGTAACCTTTATTATGGCTACACCTTC. It codes for CASSPRDSRNLYYGYTF.